This is a list of T cell receptor beta chains from one sample in a study of beta chain features in type 1 diabetes. TCRdb's table, derived via immunoSEQ multiplex PCR, lists solely in-frame clones and lacks some. The repertoire holds about 150,000 clones, with less than 9.5% as singletons. Sequences were obtained from central memory CD4+ T cells from blood. The receptors stem from a woman under 30 in good health. CDR3s include the opening cysteine and the closing phenylalanine or tryptophan. The D gene is left open where the match is weak. Rows may omit the clone size; those that give it use once, few, many or a size class.

v_gene	d_gene	j_gene	abundance	CDR3nt	CDR3aa
TRBV19	-	TRBJ2-3	few	TGTGCCAGTAGTACGGGTGCGACGGGGAGCACAGATACGCAGTATTTT	CASSTGATGSTDTQYF
TRBV5-1	TRBD1	TRBJ2-2	-	TGCGCCAGCAGATTGACAGGGGTCACCGGGGAGCTGTTTTTT	CASRLTGVTGELFF
TRBV25-1	-	TRBJ2-1	-	TGTGCCAGCAGTCCAGGGAGGCTAGCTGGCTACAATGAGCAGTTCTTC	CASSPGRLAGYNEQFF
TRBV29-1	TRBD1	TRBJ1-2	-	TGCAGCGTTGAGGACAGGGAGGTACGGGGCTACACCTTC	CSVEDREVRGYTF
TRBV5-1	-	TRBJ2-5	few	TGCGCCAGCAGCTTGGCCTCGGGAGCGGAGACCCAGTACTTC	CASSLASGAETQYF
TRBV11-1	TRBD2	TRBJ2-3	few	TGTGCCAGCAGCTATCGCGGGGGGGACACAGATACGCAGTATTTT	CASSYRGGDTDTQYF
TRBV30	-	TRBJ1-5	few	TGTGCCTGGAGTCCCTCCCGAAGGGGAAGCAATCAGCCCCAGCATTTT	CAWSPSRRGSNQPQHF
TRBV5-4	-	TRBJ1-1	few	TGTGCCAGCAGCTCGGGTATGAACACTGAAGCTTTCTTT	CASSSGMNTEAFF
TRBV11-2	-	TRBJ1-5	few	TGTGCCAGCAGTCCGGACACGAGTCAGCCCCAGCATTTT	CASSPDTSQPQHF
TRBV5-4	TRBD1	TRBJ1-1	many	TGTGCCAGCAGCAGTGGACAGGGCGGTAACACTGAAGCTTTCTTT	CASSSGQGGNTEAFF
TRBV10-3	-	TRBJ2-2	-	TGTGCCATCAGTGAGTCGGACAGTAACACCGGGGAGCTGTTTTTT	CAISESDSNTGELFF
TRBV27	TRBD1	TRBJ1-2	many	TGTGCCAGCAGTCCAGGACAGGGGACCTCAAACTATGGCTACACCTTC	CASSPGQGTSNYGYTF
TRBV4-3	-	TRBJ1-6	-	TGCGCCAGCAGCCAAGACAACAGCGGATCTCCTAGGTCACCCCTCCACTTT	CASSQDNSGSPRSPLHF
TRBV5-1	TRBD1	TRBJ2-5	-	TGCGCCAGCAGCCGAAACAGGGGAATAGTAGAGACCCAGTACTTC	CASSRNRGIVETQYF
TRBV29-1	TRBD1	TRBJ1-5	-	TGCAGCGTTACCACAGGGGTGGGCCAGCCCCAGCATTTT	CSVTTGVGQPQHF
TRBV4-3	TRBD1	TRBJ1-4	-	TGCGCCAGCAGCCAATCCGGGACAGTTAATGAAAAACTGTTTTTT	CASSQSGTVNEKLFF
TRBV2	TRBD1	TRBJ1-1	many	TGTGCCAGCAGCCCGGACAGGGGGGTAGCTTTCTTT	CASSPDRGVAFF
TRBV27	-	TRBJ1-5	-	TGTGCCAGCAGTCCAGGGGTCCCTAATCGGAATCAGCCCCAGCATTTT	CASSPGVPNRNQPQHF
TRBV6-6	-	TRBJ1-1	few	TGTGCCAGCACCAACGAGGGCCTGAACACTGAAGCTTTCTTT	CASTNEGLNTEAFF
TRBV6-6	TRBD1	TRBJ1-2	-	TGTGCCAGCAGTTCCGGGACAGGGAACTATGGCTACACCTTC	CASSSGTGNYGYTF
TRBV5-6	TRBD1	TRBJ1-4	few	TGTGCCAGCAGTTGGGGACAGGGAAGTGAAAAACTGTTTTTT	CASSWGQGSEKLFF
TRBV4-1	TRBD2	TRBJ2-7	few	TGCGCCAGCAGCCAAGATTTGCCTAGCGGGAATCTACCCTACGAGCAGTACTTC	CASSQDLPSGNLPYEQYF
TRBV9	-	TRBJ1-1	-	TGTGCCAGCAGCGTAGGAGGAGGGCCTGAAGCTTTCTTT	CASSVGGGPEAFF
TRBV7-7	TRBD2	TRBJ2-7	-	TGTGCTAGCAGCTTGGGTCTAGCGGGGGGGCGTCCTTTCGGCGAGCAGTACTTC	CASSLGLAGGRPFGEQYF
TRBV29-1	TRBD1	TRBJ2-1	-	TGCAGCGTTGAAGCCTACGGACAGGGGGCATACAATGAGCAGTTCTTC	CSVEAYGQGAYNEQFF
TRBV5-1	-	TRBJ2-3	-	TGCGCCAGCAGCGTGACAGTCACAGATACGCAGTATTTT	CASSVTVTDTQYF
TRBV6-1	-	TRBJ1-1	few	TGTGCCAGCAGTGAATACGGGGACACTGAAGCTTTCTTT	CASSEYGDTEAFF
TRBV30	-	TRBJ1-4	few	TGTGCCTGGATCGGACACAGTAGTGAAAAACTGTTTTTT	CAWIGHSSEKLFF
TRBV29-1	-	TRBJ1-2	few	TGCAGCGCCCTCGGGACACCCGGTAACTATGGCTACACCTTC	CSALGTPGNYGYTF
TRBV5-1	TRBD2	TRBJ2-7	few	TGCGCCAGCAGCCCGAGCGGGAGGGCCGGGAACGAGCAGTACTTC	CASSPSGRAGNEQYF
TRBV6-6	-	TRBJ1-1	few	TGTGCCAGCAGCCTTGGACAGCAGAACACTGAAGCTTTCTTT	CASSLGQQNTEAFF
TRBV6-6	-	TRBJ1-2	few	TGTGCCAGCAGTTCCCAGACAGAAGGGGGCTACACCTTC	CASSSQTEGGYTF
TRBV6-5	-	TRBJ2-7	-	TGTGCCAGCAGCCCCGGAGACAGGTGGAGCGAGCAGTACTTC	CASSPGDRWSEQYF
TRBV5-1	TRBD1	TRBJ1-1	-	TGCGCCAGCAGCGTGACAGGGGGGAACACTGAAGCTTTCTTT	CASSVTGGNTEAFF
TRBV18	TRBD1	TRBJ1-2	-	TGTGCCAGCTCACCCAACGCCCCGGGACAGGGCAACTATGGCTACACCTTC	CASSPNAPGQGNYGYTF
TRBV29-1	-	TRBJ2-3	-	TGCAGCGTTGAGAGGGTGGGAGATACGCAGTATTTT	CSVERVGDTQYF
TRBV7-2	TRBD1	TRBJ1-4	-	TGTGCCAGCAGACCAGGGCAGGGGGATAATGAAAAACTGTTTTTT	CASRPGQGDNEKLFF
TRBV9	-	TRBJ2-3	-	TGTGCCAGCAGCGTAGGTCAACGGGATGACACAGATACGCAGTATTTT	CASSVGQRDDTDTQYF
TRBV6-6	TRBD1	TRBJ1-4	many	TGTGCCAGCAGTACCGCGACAGGGACTAATGAAAAACTGTTTTTT	CASSTATGTNEKLFF
TRBV18	-	TRBJ2-5	-	TGTGCCAGCTCACCACCGGGCGGGCGGACTCAGACCCAGTACTTC	CASSPPGGRTQTQYF
TRBV6-1	TRBD1	TRBJ2-7	-	TGTGCCTATGAGGGGGCGGACTACGAGCAGTACTTC	CAYEGADYEQYF
TRBV7-8	-	TRBJ1-2	few	TGTGCCAGCAGGGCGGGGGGGCGCGGCACCTATGGCTACACCTTC	CASRAGGRGTYGYTF
TRBV4-3	TRBD2	TRBJ2-1	few	TGCGCCAGCAGCCAAGATGGGCTAGCGGGGGCCCTTCCGAATGAGCAGTTCTTC	CASSQDGLAGALPNEQFF